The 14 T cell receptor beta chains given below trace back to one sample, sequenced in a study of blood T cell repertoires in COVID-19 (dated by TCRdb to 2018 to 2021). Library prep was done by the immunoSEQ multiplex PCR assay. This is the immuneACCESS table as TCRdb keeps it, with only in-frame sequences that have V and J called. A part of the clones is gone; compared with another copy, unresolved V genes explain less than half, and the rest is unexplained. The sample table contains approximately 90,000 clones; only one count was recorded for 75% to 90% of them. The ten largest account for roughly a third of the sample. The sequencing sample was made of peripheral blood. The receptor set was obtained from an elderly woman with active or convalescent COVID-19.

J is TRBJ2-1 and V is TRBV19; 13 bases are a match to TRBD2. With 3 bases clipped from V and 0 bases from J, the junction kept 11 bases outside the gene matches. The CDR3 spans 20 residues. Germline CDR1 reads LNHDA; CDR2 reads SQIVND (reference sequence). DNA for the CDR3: TGTGCCAGTAGTATCCCAGGCGGACTAGCGGGGGCGAGCTCCTACAATGAGCAGTTCTTC. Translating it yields CASSIPGGLAGASSYNEQFF.

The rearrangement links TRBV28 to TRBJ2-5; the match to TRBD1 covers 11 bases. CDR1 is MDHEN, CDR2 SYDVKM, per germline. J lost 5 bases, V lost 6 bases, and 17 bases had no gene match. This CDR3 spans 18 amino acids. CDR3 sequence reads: CASRSRTGGARVRETQYF. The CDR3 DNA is TGTGCCAGCAGGTCCCGGACAGGGGGCGCGAGGGTCCGGGAGACCCAGTACTTC.

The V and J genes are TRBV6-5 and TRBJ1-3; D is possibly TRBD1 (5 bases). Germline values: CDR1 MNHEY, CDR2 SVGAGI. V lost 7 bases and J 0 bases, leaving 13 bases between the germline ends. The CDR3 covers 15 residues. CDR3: CASNPQASSGNTIYF. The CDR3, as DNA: TGTGCCAGCAACCCACAGGCAAGCTCTGGAAACACCATATATTTT.

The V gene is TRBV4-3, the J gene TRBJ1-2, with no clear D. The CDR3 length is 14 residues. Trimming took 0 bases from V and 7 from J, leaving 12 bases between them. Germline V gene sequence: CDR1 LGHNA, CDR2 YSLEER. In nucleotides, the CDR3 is TGCGCCAGCAGCCAAGATGTCGTCGGGTTTGGCTACACCTTC. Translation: CASSQDVVGFGYTF.

In DNA, the CDR3 is TGTGCCAGCTCACTAACTAGCGGGAGTTTAGATGAGCAGTTCTTC. This encodes CASSLTSGSLDEQFF. V gene TRBV18 combines with J gene TRBJ2-1; 11 bases are a match to TRBD2. Germline CDR1 is KGHSH and CDR2 is LQKENI. With 4 bases clipped from V and 8 bases from J, the junction kept 7 bases outside the gene matches. This CDR3 has 15 amino acids.

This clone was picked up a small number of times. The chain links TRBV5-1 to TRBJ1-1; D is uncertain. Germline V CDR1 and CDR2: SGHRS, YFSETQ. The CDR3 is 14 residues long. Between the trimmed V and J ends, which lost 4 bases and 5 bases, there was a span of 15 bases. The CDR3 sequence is CASSLQVQPTEAFF. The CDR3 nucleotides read TGCGCCAGCAGCCTCCAGGTACAACCAACTGAAGCTTTCTTT.

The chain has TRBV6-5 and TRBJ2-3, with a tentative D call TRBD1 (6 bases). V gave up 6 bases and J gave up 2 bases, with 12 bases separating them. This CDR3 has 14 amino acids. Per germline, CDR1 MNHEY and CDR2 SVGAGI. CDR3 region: CASRWGRSTDTQYF. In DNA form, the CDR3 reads TGTGCCAGCAGATGGGGGCGTTCCACAGATACGCAGTATTTT.

CDR3 DNA sequence: TGTGCCAGCAGCCGGAACACAGGGATTGACACTGAAGCTTTCTTT. Its translation is CASSRNTGIDTEAFF. The V call is TRBV5-6, the J call TRBJ1-1; D might be TRBD1 (6 bases). V was trimmed by 4 bases and J by 3 bases, leaving 16 bases between them. The V gene's germline CDR1 is SGHDT and CDR2 YYEEEE. The CDR3 is made up of 15 amino acids.

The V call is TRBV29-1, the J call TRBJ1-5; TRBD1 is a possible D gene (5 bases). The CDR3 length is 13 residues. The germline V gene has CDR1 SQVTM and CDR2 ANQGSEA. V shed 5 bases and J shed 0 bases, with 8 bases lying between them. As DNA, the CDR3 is TGCAGCGTTTCCGGGGGTAGCAATCAGCCCCAGCATTTT. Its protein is CSVSGGSNQPQHF. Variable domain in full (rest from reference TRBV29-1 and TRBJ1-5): SAVISQKPSRDICQRGTSLTIQCQVDSQVTMMFWYRQQPGQSLTLIATANQGSEATYESGFVIDKFPISRPNLTFSTLTVSNMSPEDSSIYLCSVSGGSNQPQHFGDGTRLSIL.

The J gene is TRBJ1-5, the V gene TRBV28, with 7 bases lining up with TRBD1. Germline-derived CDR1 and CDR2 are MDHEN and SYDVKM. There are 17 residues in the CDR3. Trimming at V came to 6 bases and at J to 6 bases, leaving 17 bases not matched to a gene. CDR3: CASSSDRVGALGQPQHF. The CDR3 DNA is TGTGCCAGCAGCTCTGACAGGGTCGGGGCGTTAGGTCAGCCCCAGCATTTT. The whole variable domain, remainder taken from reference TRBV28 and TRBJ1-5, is DVKVTQSSRYLVKRTGEKVFLECVQDMDHENMFWYRQDPGLGLRLIYFSYDVKMKEKGDIPEGYSVSREKKERFSLILESASTNQTSMYLCASSSDRVGALGQPQHFGDGTRLSIL.

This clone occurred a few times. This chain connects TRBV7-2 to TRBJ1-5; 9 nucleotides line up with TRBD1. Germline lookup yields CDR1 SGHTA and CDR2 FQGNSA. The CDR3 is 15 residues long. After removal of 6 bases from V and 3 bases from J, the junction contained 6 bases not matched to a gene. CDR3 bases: TGTGCCAGCAGTTGGGGGACAGGGACCAATCAGCCCCAGCATTTT. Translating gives CASSWGTGTNQPQHF.

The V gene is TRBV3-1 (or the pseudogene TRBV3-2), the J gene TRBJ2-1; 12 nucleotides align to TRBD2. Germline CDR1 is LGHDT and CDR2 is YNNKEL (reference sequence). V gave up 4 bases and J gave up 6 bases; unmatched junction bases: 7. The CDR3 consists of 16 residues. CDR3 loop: CASSRGTSGRINEQFF. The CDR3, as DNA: TGTGCCAGCAGCCGGGGGACTAGCGGGCGCATCAATGAGCAGTTCTTC.

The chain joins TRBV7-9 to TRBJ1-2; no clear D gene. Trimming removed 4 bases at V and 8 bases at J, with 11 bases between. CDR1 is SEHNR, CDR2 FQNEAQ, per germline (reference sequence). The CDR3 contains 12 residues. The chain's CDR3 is CASSSNWSGYTF. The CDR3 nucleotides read TGTGCCAGCAGCTCAAATTGGAGCGGCTACACCTTC. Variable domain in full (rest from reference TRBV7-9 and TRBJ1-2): DTGVSQNPRHKITKRGQNVTFRCDPISEHNRLYWYRQTLGQGPEFLTYFQNEAQLEKSRLLSDRFSAERPKGSFSTLEIQRTEQGDSAMYLCASSSNWSGYTFGSGTRLTVV.

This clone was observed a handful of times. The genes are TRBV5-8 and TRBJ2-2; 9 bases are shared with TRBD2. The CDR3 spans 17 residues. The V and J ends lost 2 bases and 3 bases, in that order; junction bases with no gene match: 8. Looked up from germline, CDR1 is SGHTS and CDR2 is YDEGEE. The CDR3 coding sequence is TGTGCCAGCAGCTTTACCTTAGCGGGGGCTGACACCGGGGAGCTGTTTTTT. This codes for CASSFTLAGADTGELFF.